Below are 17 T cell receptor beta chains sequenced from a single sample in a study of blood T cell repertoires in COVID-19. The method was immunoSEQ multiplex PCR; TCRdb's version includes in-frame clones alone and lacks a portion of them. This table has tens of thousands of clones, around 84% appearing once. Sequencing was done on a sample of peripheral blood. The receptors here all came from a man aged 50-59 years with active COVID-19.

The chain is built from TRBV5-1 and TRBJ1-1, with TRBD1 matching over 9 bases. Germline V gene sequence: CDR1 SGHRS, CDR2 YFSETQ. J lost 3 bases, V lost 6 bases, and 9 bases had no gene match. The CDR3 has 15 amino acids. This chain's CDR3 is CASNPSGTGYTEAFF. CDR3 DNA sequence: TGCGCCAGCAACCCAAGCGGGACAGGGTACACTGAAGCTTTCTTT.

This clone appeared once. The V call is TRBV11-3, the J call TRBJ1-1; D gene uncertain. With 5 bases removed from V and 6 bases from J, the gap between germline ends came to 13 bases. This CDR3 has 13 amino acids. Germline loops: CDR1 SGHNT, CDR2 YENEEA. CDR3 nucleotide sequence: TGTGCCAGCAGCCACGCACCCGAGGCTGAAGCTTTCTTT. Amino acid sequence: CASSHAPEAEAFF.

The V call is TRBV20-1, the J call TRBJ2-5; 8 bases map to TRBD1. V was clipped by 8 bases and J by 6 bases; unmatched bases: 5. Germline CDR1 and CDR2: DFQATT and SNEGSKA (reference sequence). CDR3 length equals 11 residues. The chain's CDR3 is CSLDRGQTQYF. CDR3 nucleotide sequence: TGCAGTCTCGACAGGGGTCAGACCCAGTACTTC.

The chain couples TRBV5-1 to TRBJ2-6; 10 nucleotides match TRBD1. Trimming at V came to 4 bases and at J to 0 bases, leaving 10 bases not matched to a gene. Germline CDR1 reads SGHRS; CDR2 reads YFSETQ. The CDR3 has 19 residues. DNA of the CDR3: TGCGCCAGCAGCAGGAACGGACAGGGGGAACCCTCTGGGGCCAACGTCCTGACTTTC. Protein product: CASSRNGQGEPSGANVLTF.

The CDR3 region has the DNA TGTGCCAGCAGCATCCTCCGACAGGGGAGGAAGGATGGGGCCAACGTCCTGACTTTC. It is translated as CASSILRQGRKDGANVLTF. The chain joins TRBV7-2 to TRBJ2-6; 8 bases agree with TRBD1. The CDR3 has 19 amino acids. CDR1 is SGHTA, CDR2 FQGNSA, per germline. Losses at the gene ends were 5 bases for V and 3 bases for J; bases not matched to a gene: 15.

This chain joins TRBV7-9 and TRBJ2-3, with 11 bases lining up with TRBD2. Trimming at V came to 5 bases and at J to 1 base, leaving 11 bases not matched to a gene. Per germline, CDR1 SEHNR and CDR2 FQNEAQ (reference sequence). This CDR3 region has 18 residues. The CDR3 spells CASSTGTSGGARTDTQYF. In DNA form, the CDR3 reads TGTGCCAGCAGCACCGGGACTAGCGGAGGGGCACGCACAGATACGCAGTATTTT. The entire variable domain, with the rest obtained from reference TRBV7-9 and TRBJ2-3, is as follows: DTGVSQNPRHKITKRGQNVTFRCDPISEHNRLYWYRQTLGQGPEFLTYFQNEAQLEKSRLLSDRFSAERPKGSFSTLEIQRTEQGDSAMYLCASSTGTSGGARTDTQYFGPGTRLTVL.

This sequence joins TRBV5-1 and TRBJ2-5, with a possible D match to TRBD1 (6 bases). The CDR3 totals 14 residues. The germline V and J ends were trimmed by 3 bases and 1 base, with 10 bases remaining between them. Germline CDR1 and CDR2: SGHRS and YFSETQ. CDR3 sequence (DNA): TGCGCCAGCAGCTCCGGACAGCCCCAAGAGACCCAGTACTTC. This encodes CASSSGQPQETQYF.

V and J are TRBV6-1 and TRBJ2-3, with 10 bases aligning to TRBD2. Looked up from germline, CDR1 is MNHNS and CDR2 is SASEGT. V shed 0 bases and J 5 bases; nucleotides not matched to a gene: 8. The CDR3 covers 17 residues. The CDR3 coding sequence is TGTGCCAGCAGTGAAGCCGCTTTAGCGGGAGGTGGAGATACGCAGTATTTT. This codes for CASSEAALAGGGDTQYF.

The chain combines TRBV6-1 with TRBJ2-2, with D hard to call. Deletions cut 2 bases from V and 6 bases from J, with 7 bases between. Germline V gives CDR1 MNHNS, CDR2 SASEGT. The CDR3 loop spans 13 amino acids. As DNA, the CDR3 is TGTGCCAGCAGTGAATCCCTCCCCGGGGAGCTGTTTTTT. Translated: CASSESLPGELFF.

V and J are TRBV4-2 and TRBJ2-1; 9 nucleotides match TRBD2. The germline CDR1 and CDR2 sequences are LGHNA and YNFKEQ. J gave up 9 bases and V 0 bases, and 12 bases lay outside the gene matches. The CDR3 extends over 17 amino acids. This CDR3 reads CASSQDSMAGGSVEQFF. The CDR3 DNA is TGTGCCAGCAGCCAAGATAGTATGGCGGGAGGGTCAGTTGAGCAGTTCTTC.

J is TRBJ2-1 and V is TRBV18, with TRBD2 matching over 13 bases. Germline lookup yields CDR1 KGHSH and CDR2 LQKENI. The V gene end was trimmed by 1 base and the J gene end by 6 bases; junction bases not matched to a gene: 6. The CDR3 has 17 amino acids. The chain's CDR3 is CASSPLWTSGSLNEQFF. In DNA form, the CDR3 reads TGTGCCAGCTCACCACTCTGGACTAGCGGGAGTCTCAATGAGCAGTTCTTC.

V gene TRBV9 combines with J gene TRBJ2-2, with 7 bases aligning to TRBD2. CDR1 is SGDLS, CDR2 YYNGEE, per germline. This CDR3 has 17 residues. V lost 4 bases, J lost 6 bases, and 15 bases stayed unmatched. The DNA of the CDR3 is TGTGCCAGCAGCCTTAACCCAGGACTAGGAGTTCCCGGGGAGCTGTTTTTT. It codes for CASSLNPGLGVPGELFF.

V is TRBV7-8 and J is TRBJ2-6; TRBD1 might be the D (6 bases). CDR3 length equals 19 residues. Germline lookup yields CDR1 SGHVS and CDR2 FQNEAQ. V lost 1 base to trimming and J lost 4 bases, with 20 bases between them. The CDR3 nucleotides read TGTGCCAGCAGCTTAGGGTATTGGCAGGGGATGACCGGGGCCAACGTCCTGACTTTC. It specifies CASSLGYWQGMTGANVLTF.

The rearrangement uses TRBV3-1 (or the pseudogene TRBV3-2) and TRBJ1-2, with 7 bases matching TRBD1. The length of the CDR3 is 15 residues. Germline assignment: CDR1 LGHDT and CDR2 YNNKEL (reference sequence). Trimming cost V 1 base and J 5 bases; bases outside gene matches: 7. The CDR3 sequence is CASSQADRRGYGYTF. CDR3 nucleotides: TGTGCCAGCAGCCAAGCGGACAGGAGGGGATATGGCTACACCTTC.

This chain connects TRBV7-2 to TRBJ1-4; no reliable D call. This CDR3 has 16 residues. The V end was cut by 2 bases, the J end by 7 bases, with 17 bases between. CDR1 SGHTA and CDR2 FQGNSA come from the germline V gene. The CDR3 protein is CASSLNTFKAGEKLFF. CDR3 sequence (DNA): TGTGCCAGCAGCTTAAATACCTTTAAAGCCGGTGAAAAACTGTTTTTT.

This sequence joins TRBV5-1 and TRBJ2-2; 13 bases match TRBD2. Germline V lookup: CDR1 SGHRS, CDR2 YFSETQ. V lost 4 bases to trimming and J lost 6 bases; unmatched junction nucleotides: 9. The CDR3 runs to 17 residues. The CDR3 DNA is TGCGCCAGCAGCACCGGACTAGCGGGGGCCGGGGCCGGGGAGCTGTTTTTT. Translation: CASSTGLAGAGAGELFF.

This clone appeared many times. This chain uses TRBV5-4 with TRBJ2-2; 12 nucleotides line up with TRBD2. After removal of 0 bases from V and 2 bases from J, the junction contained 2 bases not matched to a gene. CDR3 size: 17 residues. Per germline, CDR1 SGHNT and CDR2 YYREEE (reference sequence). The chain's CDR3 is CASSLGLAGANTGELFF. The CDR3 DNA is TGTGCCAGCAGCTTGGGACTAGCGGGAGCAAACACCGGGGAGCTGTTTTTT.